This TCR beta chain was profiled in a study of T cells in tuberculosis. At the level of the study: Sequenced TCRs come from CD1B-GMM tetramer-binding T cells. General study points: GMM-specific TCRs were nearer to active tuberculosis alpha repertoires, suggesting expansion.

Clones were read by immunoSEQ multiplex PCR, and TCRdb kept only the in-frame ones, dropping some. Of roughly 10,000 clones listed, 90% to 95% are singletons. Worth noting for this clone: Antigen: not known.

V shed 4 bases and J shed 3 bases, with 4 bases lying between them. The CDR3 contains 11 residues. The V and J genes are TRBV23-1 and TRBJ2-7; no firm D call. TRBV23-1 is given ORF status, its function remaining uncertain. Material: PBMCs. The TCR comes from an adult with tuberculosis. The CDR3 sequence is CASSPCYEQYF. For the CDR3, the DNA is TGCGCCAGCAGTCCCTGCTACGAGCAGTACTTC.